These 32 T cell receptor beta chains were sequenced from one sample in a study of OX40 agonist ivuxolimab in advanced cancers. Measured with immunoSEQ multiplex PCR; TCRdb has only the in-frame clones, and not every one. The table lists 75,000 to 100,000 clones, roughly nine tenths of them singletons. This specimen consisted of CD4+ or CD8+ T cells sorted from blood, obtained in a trial of the OX40 agonist ivuxolimab. The source of these receptors is an adult with an advanced solid tumor such as melanoma, head and neck, liver or kidney cancer.

The chain carries TRBV5-1 and TRBJ2-1; 13 bases agree with TRBD2. J lost 9 bases, V lost 1 base, and 4 bases had no gene match. Germline assignment: CDR1 SGHRS and CDR2 YFSETQ. This CDR3 comprises 15 residues. The CDR3 coding sequence is TGCGCCAGCAGCTTGTCCGGGACTAGCGGGACTGAGCAGTTCTTC. It translates to CASSLSGTSGTEQFF.

The chain employs TRBV29-1 and TRBJ2-1; 11 bases fit TRBD1. Germline V gene lookup returns CDR1 SQVTM and CDR2 ANQGSEA. J was trimmed by 8 bases and V by 6 bases; bases with no gene match: 9. The CDR3 has 14 amino acids. The CDR3 bases are TGCAGCGTGAGCCGGGACAGGGGGTTGTATGAGCAGTTCTTC. Its protein product is CSVSRDRGLYEQFF.

This chain uses TRBV21-1 with TRBJ1-1; the table's D call of TRBD1 was not tested on the DNA. TRBV21-1 is termed a pseudogene. This CDR3 has 16 amino acids. The CDR3 region has the DNA TGTGCCAGCAGCGGTGATCTCCGGACAGGGGCCACTGAAGCTTTCTTT. Protein: CASSGDLRTGATEAFF.

This clone was found once. The J gene is TRBJ1-4, the V gene TRBV30, with TRBD1 matching 8 bases. This CDR3 spans 16 amino acids. Germline trimming cut 2 bases from V and 6 bases from J; bases unmatched to any gene: 11. Germline assignment: CDR1 GTSNPN and CDR2 SVGIG (reference sequence). The CDR3 loop reads CAWSRTGGRADEKLFF. CDR3 sequence (DNA): TGTGCCTGGAGTCGTACAGGGGGAAGGGCGGATGAAAAACTGTTTTTT.

In its sample, this clone was seen once. This chain joins TRBV5-5 and TRBJ2-3; TRBD1 matches 7 bases. The CDR3 sequence is 15 residues long. CDR1 and CDR2 (germline): SGHKS, YYEKEE (reference sequence). V lost 5 bases, J lost 4 bases, and 10 bases stayed unmatched. CDR3 in DNA: TGTGCCAGCAGGGAAACAGGGGCTTTGCCAGATACGCAGTATTTT. Translating it yields CASRETGALPDTQYF.

The genes are TRBV6-1 and TRBJ2-3; 10 bases line up with TRBD2. Trimming at V came to 8 bases and at J to 4 bases, leaving 6 bases not matched to a gene. The V gene's germline CDR1 is MNHNS and CDR2 SASEGT. The length of the CDR3 is 14 residues. DNA for the CDR3: TGTGCCAGCTGGCCAAGCGGGAGGGCAGATACGCAGTATTTT. Protein product: CASWPSGRADTQYF.

The chain has TRBV18 and TRBJ2-1; 11 nucleotides match TRBD2. There are 20 residues in the CDR3. Germline lookup yields CDR1 KGHSH and CDR2 LQKENI. Losses at the gene ends were 3 bases for V and 1 base for J; bases not matched to a gene: 14. The CDR3 reads CASSPQALAGGGRSYNEQFF. CDR3 nucleotide sequence: TGTGCCAGCTCACCTCAGGCCCTAGCGGGAGGCGGGAGATCCTACAATGAGCAGTTCTTC.

The rearrangement links TRBV6-1 to TRBJ2-1, with a possible D match to TRBD2 (5 bases). V was pared by 6 bases and J by 6 bases, with 9 bases between. The CDR3 totals 12 residues. Germline assignment: CDR1 MNHNS and CDR2 SASEGT. Here the CDR3 reads CASRSEGNEQFF. For the CDR3, the DNA is TGTGCCAGCAGGTCCGAGGGCAATGAGCAGTTCTTC.

The genes are TRBV27 and TRBJ1-5; unclear D gene. Trimming took 0 bases from V and 1 from J, leaving 7 bases between them. Germline-derived CDR1 and CDR2 are MNHEY and SMNVEV (reference sequence). There are 15 residues in the CDR3. The CDR3 spells CASSLSPASNQPQHF. DNA of the CDR3: TGTGCCAGCAGTTTATCCCCAGCGAGCAATCAGCCCCAGCATTTT.

A note on this clone: Other DNA sequences of this sample code for an identical CDR3. CDR3 in amino acids: CSVRQGTDTQYF. As DNA, the CDR3 is TGCAGCGTCAGACAGGGCACAGATACGCAGTATTTT. V and J are TRBV29-1 and TRBJ2-3; tentatively, D is TRBD1 (6 bases). V lost 6 bases to trimming and J lost 1 base, with 8 bases between them. The length of the CDR3 is 12 residues. Looked up from germline, CDR1 is SQVTM and CDR2 is ANQGSEA.

The rearrangement joins TRBV6-1 to TRBJ2-2, with 7 positions matching TRBD2. V lost 7 bases, J lost 4 bases, and 6 bases stayed unmatched. The CDR3 has 14 amino acids. Germline CDR1 is MNHNS and CDR2 is SASEGT. CDR3 bases: TGTGCCAGCATCGTGGCGGGAGTCACCGGGGAGCTGTTTTTT. Residues: CASIVAGVTGELFF.

J is TRBJ2-5 and V is TRBV12-5; D uncertain. CDR1 LGHNT and CDR2 FRNRAP come from the germline V gene. The V and J ends lost 9 bases and 5 bases respectively, with 10 bases between them. CDR3 size: 11 residues. The CDR3 protein is CASALGETQYF. The CDR3 nucleotides are TGTGCTAGCGCCTTGGGGGAGACCCAGTACTTC. The full variable domain, its missing parts supplied by reference TRBV12-5 and TRBJ2-5, is DARVTQTPRHKVTEMGQEVTMRCQPILGHNTVFWYRQTMMQGLELLAYFRNRAPLDDSGMPKDRFSAEMPDATLATLKIQPSEPRDSAVYFCASALGETQYFGPGTRLLVL.

The V gene is TRBV27, the J gene TRBJ1-1; D remains unclear. Per the germline V gene, CDR1 is MNHEY and CDR2 is SMNVEV (reference sequence). CDR3 length: 15 residues. V lost 4 bases to trimming and J lost 7 bases, with 19 bases between them. CDR3 in DNA: TGTGCCAGCAGTTCAATCCTTGGGGTGAACGATGAAGCTTTCTTT. Amino acids: CASSSILGVNDEAFF.

A single count supports this clone. The chain couples TRBV6-6 to TRBJ2-1; 9 positions agree with TRBD2. The CDR3 is 15 residues long. V gave up 0 bases and J gave up 7 bases; unmatched junction bases: 4. Germline CDR1 MNHNY, CDR2 SVGAGI (reference sequence). CDR3 nucleotides: TGTGCCAGCAGTTACTCTTCTAGCGGGATAAATGAGCAGTTCTTC. It is translated as CASSYSSSGINEQFF.

V usage is TRBV5-4 and J usage is TRBJ2-7, with 8 nucleotides matching TRBD1. There are 13 residues in the CDR3. The V segment lost 4 bases and the J segment 5 bases; nucleotides outside the gene matches: 5. Looked up from germline, CDR1 is SGHNT and CDR2 is YYREEE (reference sequence). CDR3 amino acids: CASSKDRAHEQYF. CDR3 sequence (DNA): TGTGCCAGCAGCAAGGACAGGGCCCACGAGCAGTACTTC. Drawing the rest from reference TRBV5-4 and TRBJ2-7, the complete variable domain is ETGVTQSPTHLIKTRGQQVTLRCSSQSGHNTVSWYQQALGQGPQFIFQYYREEENGRGNFPPRFSGLQFPNYSSELNVNALELDDSALYLCASSKDRAHEQYFGPGTRLTVT.

V is TRBV28 and J is TRBJ1-2; D is ambiguous. CDR1 is MDHEN and CDR2 is SYDVKM in the germline V gene. Trimming shortened V by 10 bases and J by 8 bases, and 17 bases separated the two germline ends. The CDR3 totals 12 residues. Written as DNA, the CDR3 is TGTGCCATCTCCCTGACAAACATCGGCTACACCTTC. It is translated as CAISLTNIGYTF.

The CDR3: CASSLSTRRISGNTIYF. The CDR3 DNA sequence: TGTGCCAGCAGCTTATCTACACGACGGATCTCTGGAAACACCATATATTTT. V usage is TRBV7-8 and J usage is TRBJ1-3; D remains ambiguous. The CDR3 is 17 residues long. V was cut by 2 bases and J by 0 bases, with 14 bases left in between. Per germline, CDR1 SGHVS and CDR2 FQNEAQ. The full variable domain, with the rest looked up from reference TRBV7-8 and TRBJ1-3, is GAGVSQSPRYKVAKRGQDVALRCDPISGHVSLFWYQQALGQGPEFLTYFQNEAQLDKSGLPSDRFFAERPEGSVSTLKIQRTQQEDSAVYLCASSLSTRRISGNTIYFGEGSWLTVV.

This chain uses TRBV18 with TRBJ1-3; 8 bases agree with TRBD1. The germline V gene has CDR1 KGHSH and CDR2 LQKENI. V lost 2 bases and J lost 3; bases outside the gene matches: 6. This CDR3 comprises 16 residues. The CDR3 region is CASSPIQGAGGNTIYF. The CDR3 DNA sequence: TGTGCCAGCTCACCAATTCAGGGGGCCGGTGGAAACACCATATATTTT.

V is TRBV7-2 and J is TRBJ2-2; possibly TRBD2 for D (7 bases). V lost 8 bases to trimming and J lost 0 bases, with 19 bases between them. Germline lookup yields CDR1 SGHTA and CDR2 FQGNSA. This CDR3 has 17 amino acids. CDR3 protein: CASLGGQFFSNTGELFF. The CDR3 DNA is TGTGCCAGCCTCGGGGGGCAATTTTTCTCGAACACCGGGGAGCTGTTTTTT.

The chain couples TRBV11-3 to TRBJ2-7; D may be TRBD1 (5 bases). V lost 0 bases and J 2 bases, leaving 14 bases between the germline ends. This CDR3 has 16 amino acids. Germline CDR1 SGHNT, CDR2 YENEEA. This CDR3 is CASSLDPGLTTYEQYF. The CDR3 DNA follows: TGTGCCAGCAGCTTAGATCCAGGGTTGACCACCTACGAGCAGTACTTC.

The CDR3 nucleotides are TGCAGCGTTGAATTCGGGACAGGGGGCAAGGAGCAGTACTTC. Its protein is CSVEFGTGGKEQYF. V and J are TRBV29-1 and TRBJ2-7; 12 bases line up with TRBD1. The junction had 6 bases not matched to a gene; V was cut back by 2 bases and J by 7 bases. This CDR3 is built from 14 residues. Germline lookup yields CDR1 SQVTM and CDR2 ANQGSEA.

V and J are TRBV4-3 and TRBJ1-4; D is undetermined. Trimming shortened V by 0 bases and J by 4 bases, and 9 bases separated the two germline ends. The CDR3 contains 15 residues. Germline CDR1 LGHNA, CDR2 YSLEER. The CDR3 sequence is CASSQDGRSNEKLFF. CDR3 DNA: TGCGCCAGCAGCCAAGATGGACGGAGTAATGAAAAACTGTTTTTT.

V is TRBV28 and J is TRBJ1-2; D remains ambiguous. The CDR3 runs 11 residues. V was cut by 11 bases and J by 6 bases, with 13 bases left in between. In germline, CDR1 is MDHEN, CDR2 SYDVKM. This CDR3 reads CAGEGINGYTF. The CDR3 region has the DNA TGTGCCGGCGAGGGAATCAATGGCTACACCTTC.

The chain combines TRBV5-1 with TRBJ2-3, with 7 bases aligning to TRBD2. CDR1 and CDR2 (germline): SGHRS, YFSETQ. Germline trimming cut 5 bases from V and 2 bases from J; bases unmatched to any gene: 5. The CDR3 runs to 14 residues. CDR3 sequence reads: CASSGRGTTDTQYF. CDR3 DNA sequence: TGCGCCAGCAGTGGGAGGGGTACCACAGATACGCAGTATTTT.

The genes are TRBV10-1 and TRBJ2-3; 8 bases are a match to TRBD2. In germline, CDR1 is WNHNN, CDR2 SYGVQD (reference sequence). This CDR3 contains 14 residues. V lost 6 bases to trimming and J lost 4 bases; unmatched junction nucleotides: 6. CDR3 nucleotides: TGCGCCAGCAGGGAGAGCGGGAGTGCAGATACGCAGTATTTT. Translating it yields CASRESGSADTQYF.

The chain recombines TRBV2 with TRBJ2-1, with 10 bases lining up with TRBD2. The CDR3 consists of 14 residues. CDR1 and CDR2 (germline): SNHLY, FYNNEI. With 6 bases clipped from V and 6 bases from J, the junction kept 5 bases outside the gene matches. The CDR3 protein is CASRASGGLNEQFF. CDR3 nucleotide sequence: TGTGCCAGCAGGGCTAGCGGGGGCCTCAATGAGCAGTTCTTC.

V is TRBV18 and J is TRBJ2-2; 9 bases are shared with TRBD1. Trimming at V came to 1 base and at J to 2 bases, leaving 11 bases not matched to a gene. Germline lookup yields CDR1 KGHSH and CDR2 LQKENI. The CDR3 consists of 19 residues. CDR3 in DNA: TGTGCCAGCTCACCACGGCAACAGGGGGCGTCTCGAAACACCGGGGAGCTGTTTTTT. Residues: CASSPRQQGASRNTGELFF.

V is TRBV4-2 and J is TRBJ2-2; 7 positions match TRBD2. The germline CDR1 and CDR2 sequences are LGHNA and YNFKEQ. Trimming took 1 base from V and 3 from J; bases not matched to a gene: 23. This CDR3 comprises 22 residues. CDR3 sequence (DNA): TGTGCCAGCAGCCAAGTGGGGGGGTTTGATTTGGCGGGAGAAGGCTACACCGGGGAGCTGTTTTTT. Translated, it gives CASSQVGGFDLAGEGYTGELFF.

V usage is TRBV7-3 and J usage is TRBJ2-1; a weak D match, TRBD2 (5 bases). Germline values: CDR1 SGHTA, CDR2 FQGTGA. CDR3 length: 15 amino acids. Trimming left V 5 bases short and J 6 bases short, with 17 bases between. The CDR3 protein is CASSPLGLARNEQFF. In DNA, the CDR3 is TGTGCCAGCAGCCCCCTAGGGCTAGCCCGCAATGAGCAGTTCTTC.

The chain couples TRBV2 to TRBJ1-6, with unresolved D. CDR1 SNHLY and CDR2 FYNNEI come from the germline V gene. Deletions cut 2 bases from V and 6 bases from J, with 8 bases between. The length of the CDR3 is 14 residues. The CDR3 loop reads CASSENHSNSPLHF. The CDR3 nucleotides read TGTGCCAGCAGTGAAAATCACAGTAATTCACCCCTCCACTTT.

The V gene is TRBV10-1, the J gene TRBJ1-2; D perhaps matches TRBD1 (5 bases). The CDR3 covers 14 residues. Deletions cut 0 bases from V and 4 bases from J, with 9 bases between. The germline V gene encodes CDR1 WNHNN and CDR2 SYGVQD (reference sequence). The CDR3 here is CASSESRTGYGYTF. The CDR3 DNA follows: TGCGCCAGCAGTGAGTCAAGAACAGGCTATGGCTACACCTTC.

The V call is TRBV10-3, the J call TRBJ1-2; D is possibly TRBD1 (6 bases). Trimming removed 5 bases at V and 4 bases at J, with 11 bases between. The germline gives CDR1 ENHRY, CDR2 SYGVKD. CDR3 length equals 13 residues. CDR3 in DNA: TGTGCCATCAGTAATGGACAGACCTATGGCTACACCTTC. It encodes CAISNGQTYGYTF.